This T cell receptor (beta chain) was sequenced for a study of blood T cell repertoires in COVID-19. Everyone who took part was about 18 to 90 years old, and they came from 20 to 25 US areas. Sequencing used immunoSEQ multiplex PCR; TCRdb keeps in-frame clones, though not all of them. The sample has about 320,000 clones, roughly 90% seen once. The sequence came from a man between 60 and 70 years old who had recovered from COVID-19. The sequenced sample was PBMCs or T cells enriched from blood (not recorded which).

CDR3 bases: TGTGCCAGCAGCCCGCAGGGGAATAGCCAGCCCCAGCATTTT. This gives the protein CASSPQGNSQPQHF. The chain couples TRBV7-9 to TRBJ1-5; perhaps TRBD1 as D (6 bases). Germline CDR1 reads SEHNR; CDR2 reads FQNEAQ (reference sequence). V was cut by 5 bases and J by 7 bases, with 15 bases left in between. This CDR3 is 14 amino acids long.